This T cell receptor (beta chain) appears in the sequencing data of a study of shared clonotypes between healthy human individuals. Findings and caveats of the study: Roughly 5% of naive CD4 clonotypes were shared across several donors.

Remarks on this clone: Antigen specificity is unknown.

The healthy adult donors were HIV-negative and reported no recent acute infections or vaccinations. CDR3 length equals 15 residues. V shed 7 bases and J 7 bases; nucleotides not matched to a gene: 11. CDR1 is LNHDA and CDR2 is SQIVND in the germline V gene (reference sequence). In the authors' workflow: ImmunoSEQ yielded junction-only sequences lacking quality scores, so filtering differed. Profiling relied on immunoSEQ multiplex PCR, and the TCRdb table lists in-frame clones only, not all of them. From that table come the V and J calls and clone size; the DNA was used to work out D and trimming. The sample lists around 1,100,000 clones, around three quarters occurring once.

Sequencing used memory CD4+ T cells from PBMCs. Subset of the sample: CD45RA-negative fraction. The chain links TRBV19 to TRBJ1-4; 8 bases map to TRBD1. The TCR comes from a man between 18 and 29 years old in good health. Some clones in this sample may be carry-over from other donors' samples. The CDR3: CASTGMDRAFEKLFF. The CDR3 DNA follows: TGTGCCAGTACAGGAATGGACAGGGCATTTGAAAAACTGTTTTTT.